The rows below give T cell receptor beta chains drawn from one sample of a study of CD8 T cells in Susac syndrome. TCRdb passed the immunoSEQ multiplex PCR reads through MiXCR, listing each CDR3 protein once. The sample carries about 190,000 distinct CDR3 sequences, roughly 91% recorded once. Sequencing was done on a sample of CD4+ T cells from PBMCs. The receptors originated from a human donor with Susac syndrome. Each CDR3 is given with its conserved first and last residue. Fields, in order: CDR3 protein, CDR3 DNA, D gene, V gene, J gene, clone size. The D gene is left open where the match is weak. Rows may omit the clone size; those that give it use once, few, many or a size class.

CDR3 protein: CASSRRLAGHEQFF
CDR3 DNA: TGTGCCAGTAGTAGACGACTAGCGGGACATGAGCAGTTCTTC
D gene: TRBD2
V gene: TRBV19
J gene: TRBJ2-1
clone size: -

CDR3 protein: CASRDGGARGTEAFF
CDR3 DNA: TGTGCCAGCAGGGATGGGGGGGCCCGGGGCACTGAAGCTTTCTTT
D gene: -
V gene: TRBV12-3/TRBV12-4
J gene: TRBJ1-1
clone size: -

CDR3 protein: CASSLQGVVSEEQYF
CDR3 DNA: TGTGCCAGCAGTTTACAGGGGGTGGTCTCGGAGGAGCAGTACTTC
D gene: TRBD1
V gene: TRBV27
J gene: TRBJ2-7
clone size: -

CDR3 protein: CSAHIFDRVNTEAFF
CDR3 DNA: TGCAGTGCTCATATTTTTGACAGGGTGAACACTGAAGCTTTCTTT
D gene: TRBD1
V gene: TRBV20-1
J gene: TRBJ1-1
clone size: -

CDR3 protein: CASSPSDRTDYGYTF
CDR3 DNA: TGTGCCAGCAGCCCCTCGGATAGGACAGACTATGGCTACACCTTC
D gene: -
V gene: TRBV3-1
J gene: TRBJ1-2
clone size: -

CDR3 protein: CASSKGTTGTGSCGFWQYF
CDR3 DNA: TGTGCCAGCAGCAAAGGGACCACCGGGACAGGGAGTTGTGGGTTTTGGCAGTATTTT
D gene: -
V gene: TRBV21-1
J gene: TRBJ2-3
clone size: -

CDR3 protein: CASSVGQGLAFF
CDR3 DNA: TGTGCCAGTAGTGTTGGACAGGGACTAGCTTTCTTT
D gene: TRBD1
V gene: TRBV19
J gene: TRBJ1-1
clone size: -

CDR3 protein: CASSLLLTGETEAFF
CDR3 DNA: TGTGCCAGCAGCTTACTCCTGACAGGGGAGACTGAAGCTTTCTTT
D gene: TRBD1
V gene: TRBV11-2
J gene: TRBJ1-1
clone size: -

CDR3 protein: CASSFRGLESYEQYF
CDR3 DNA: TGTGCCAGCAGCTTCCGGGGACTAGAGTCCTACGAGCAGTACTTC
D gene: TRBD2
V gene: TRBV6-7
J gene: TRBJ2-7
clone size: -

CDR3 protein: CASSQESRAGNTIYF
CDR3 DNA: TGTGCCAGCAGCCAAGAGAGCAGGGCTGGAAACACCATATATTTT
D gene: -
V gene: TRBV14
J gene: TRBJ1-3
clone size: -

CDR3 protein: CASSLAGRTGEQFF
CDR3 DNA: TGTGCCAGCAGCTTAGCGGGGCGGACGGGGGAGCAGTTCTTC
D gene: TRBD2
V gene: TRBV5-6
J gene: TRBJ2-1
clone size: -

CDR3 protein: CSVGRFSYNEQFF
CDR3 DNA: TGCAGCGTTGGCAGATTTTCCTACAATGAGCAGTTCTTC
D gene: -
V gene: TRBV29-1
J gene: TRBJ2-1
clone size: -

CDR3 protein: CASSTGGTEAFF
CDR3 DNA: TGTGCCAGCAGTACCGGGGGGACTGAAGCTTTCTTT
D gene: -
V gene: TRBV28
J gene: TRBJ1-1
clone size: -

CDR3 protein: CASRKDSQETQYF
CDR3 DNA: TGTGCCAGCCGAAAGGACAGCCAAGAGACCCAGTACTTC
D gene: -
V gene: TRBV27
J gene: TRBJ2-5
clone size: -

CDR3 protein: CASSYSFGGQGSSYEQYF
CDR3 DNA: TGTGCCAGCAGTTACTCCTTCGGGGGACAGGGGAGCTCCTACGAGCAGTACTTC
D gene: TRBD1
V gene: TRBV6-5
J gene: TRBJ2-7
clone size: -

CDR3 protein: CASGGLNYNEQFF
CDR3 DNA: TGTGCCAGCGGCGGGTTGAACTACAATGAGCAGTTCTTC
D gene: -
V gene: TRBV28
J gene: TRBJ2-1
clone size: -

CDR3 protein: CAISESLAGAATEAFF
CDR3 DNA: TGTGCCATCAGTGAGTCGCTGGCAGGGGCGGCCACTGAAGCTTTCTTT
D gene: -
V gene: TRBV10-3
J gene: TRBJ1-1
clone size: -

CDR3 protein: CASTPPGGKETQYF
CDR3 DNA: TGTGCCAGCACCCCCCCCGGGGGCAAAGAGACCCAGTACTTC
D gene: -
V gene: TRBV6-5
J gene: TRBJ2-5
clone size: -

CDR3 protein: CASSYAGEGRNTIYF
CDR3 DNA: TGTGCCAGCAGCTACGCCGGAGAGGGCAGAAACACCATATATTTT
D gene: -
V gene: TRBV3-1
J gene: TRBJ1-3
clone size: -

CDR3 protein: CASSYSGQGASYNEQFF
CDR3 DNA: TGTGCCAGCAGTTACTCTGGACAGGGGGCCTCCTACAATGAGCAGTTCTTC
D gene: TRBD1
V gene: TRBV6-5
J gene: TRBJ2-1
clone size: -

CDR3 protein: CSARRGRGGETQYF
CDR3 DNA: TGCAGTGCTAGGAGGGGCAGGGGTGGGGAGACCCAGTACTTC
D gene: -
V gene: TRBV20-1
J gene: TRBJ2-5
clone size: -

CDR3 protein: CAWSYSGTRLSGYTF
CDR3 DNA: TGTGCCTGGAGTTACTCCGGGACGAGATTGTCTGGCTACACCTTC
D gene: -
V gene: TRBV30
J gene: TRBJ1-2
clone size: -

CDR3 protein: CAGTGQGGYEQYF
CDR3 DNA: TGTGCCGGAACTGGACAGGGAGGCTACGAGCAGTACTTC
D gene: TRBD1
V gene: TRBV30
J gene: TRBJ2-7
clone size: -

CDR3 protein: CASSPWAANTEAFF
CDR3 DNA: TGTGCCAGCAGCCCCTGGGCGGCGAACACTGAAGCTTTCTTT
D gene: -
V gene: TRBV5-4
J gene: TRBJ1-1
clone size: -

CDR3 protein: CASSEGYGNIQYF
CDR3 DNA: TGTGCCAGCAGCGAGGGCTATGGAAACATTCAGTACTTC
D gene: -
V gene: TRBV11-2
J gene: TRBJ2-4
clone size: few

CDR3 protein: CSVARENQPQHF
CDR3 DNA: TGCAGCGTTGCCAGGGAAAACCAGCCCCAGCATTTT
D gene: -
V gene: TRBV29-1
J gene: TRBJ1-5
clone size: -

CDR3 protein: CASSFKINYGYTF
CDR3 DNA: TGTGCCAGCAGTTTTAAGATCAACTATGGCTACACCTTC
D gene: -
V gene: TRBV12-3/TRBV12-4
J gene: TRBJ1-2
clone size: -

CDR3 protein: CASSEGQGPFFEQYF
CDR3 DNA: TGTGCCAGCAGCGAAGGACAGGGGCCGTTTTTTGAGCAGTACTTC
D gene: TRBD1
V gene: TRBV7-6
J gene: TRBJ2-7
clone size: -

CDR3 protein: CASGSRQGGTGELFF
CDR3 DNA: TGTGCTAGTGGTTCCAGACAGGGTGGCACCGGGGAGCTGTTTTTT
D gene: TRBD1
V gene: TRBV12-5
J gene: TRBJ2-2
clone size: -

CDR3 protein: CASSWPPGLAGGPYEQYF
CDR3 DNA: TGCGCCAGCAGCTGGCCCCCGGGACTAGCGGGAGGTCCCTACGAGCAGTACTTC
D gene: TRBD2
V gene: TRBV5-1
J gene: TRBJ2-7
clone size: -

CDR3 protein: CASSPYTGTGDGELFF
CDR3 DNA: TGTGCCAGCTCACCGTATACTGGGACAGGGGACGGGGAGCTGTTTTTT
D gene: TRBD1
V gene: TRBV18
J gene: TRBJ2-2
clone size: once

CDR3 protein: CASSPTSGNYNEQFF
CDR3 DNA: TGTGCCAGCAGCCCTACCAGCGGGAACTACAATGAGCAGTTCTTC
D gene: TRBD2
V gene: TRBV7-3
J gene: TRBJ2-1
clone size: -

CDR3 protein: CASRTGSFSTDTQYF
CDR3 DNA: TGTGCCAGCAGGACCGGGTCGTTTAGCACAGATACGCAGTATTTT
D gene: -
V gene: TRBV2
J gene: TRBJ2-3
clone size: -

CDR3 protein: CASSSAGFSNQPQHF
CDR3 DNA: TGTGCCAGCAGTTCAGCCGGATTTAGCAATCAGCCCCAGCATTTT
D gene: -
V gene: TRBV27
J gene: TRBJ1-5
clone size: -

CDR3 protein: CASSLAVSNTGELFF
CDR3 DNA: TGCGCCAGCAGCCTGGCGGTTTCCAACACCGGGGAGCTGTTTTTT
D gene: -
V gene: TRBV5-1
J gene: TRBJ2-2
clone size: -

CDR3 protein: CASSPHDQGGTEAFF
CDR3 DNA: TGTGCCAGCAGCCCCCACGATCAGGGAGGAACTGAAGCTTTCTTT
D gene: -
V gene: TRBV9
J gene: TRBJ1-1
clone size: -

CDR3 protein: CATSRLGFATNEKLFF
CDR3 DNA: TGTGCCACCAGCAGACTAGGTTTTGCAACTAATGAAAAACTGTTTTTT
D gene: -
V gene: TRBV15
J gene: TRBJ1-4
clone size: -

CDR3 protein: CSAVRTGGSMGTGELCF
CDR3 DNA: TGCAGCGCTGTCCGGACGGGAGGGTCGATGGGCACCGGGGAGCTGTGTTTT
D gene: TRBD2
V gene: TRBV29-1
J gene: TRBJ2-2
clone size: -

CDR3 protein: CASSYSASYNSPLHF
CDR3 DNA: TGTGCCAGCAGTTACTCGGCCTCCTATAATTCACCCCTCCACTTT
D gene: -
V gene: TRBV6-5
J gene: TRBJ1-6
clone size: -

CDR3 protein: CSARQPLNTEAFF
CDR3 DNA: TGCAGTGCCAGACAGCCCCTGAACACTGAAGCTTTCTTT
D gene: -
V gene: TRBV20-1
J gene: TRBJ1-1
clone size: -

CDR3 protein: CASSLYRRGYGYTF
CDR3 DNA: TGTGCCAGTAGTCTCTATAGGAGGGGCTATGGCTACACCTTC
D gene: -
V gene: TRBV19
J gene: TRBJ1-2
clone size: -

CDR3 protein: CSAETGYGNQPQHF
CDR3 DNA: TGCAGTGCTGAGACAGGGTATGGCAATCAGCCCCAGCATTTT
D gene: TRBD1
V gene: TRBV20-1
J gene: TRBJ1-5
clone size: -

CDR3 protein: CSVQVTSGINEQFF
CDR3 DNA: TGCAGCGTTCAGGTGACTAGCGGAATTAATGAGCAGTTCTTC
D gene: TRBD2
V gene: TRBV29-1
J gene: TRBJ2-1
clone size: few

CDR3 protein: CSARHPGQGDYEQYF
CDR3 DNA: TGCAGTGCTAGGCATCCGGGACAGGGGGATTACGAGCAGTACTTC
D gene: TRBD1
V gene: TRBV20-1
J gene: TRBJ2-7
clone size: -

CDR3 protein: CASSSLGTVEAFF
CDR3 DNA: TGTGCCAGCAGCTCGCTGGGGACAGTTGAAGCTTTCTTT
D gene: TRBD1
V gene: TRBV12-3/TRBV12-4
J gene: TRBJ1-1
clone size: -

CDR3 protein: CASSELLAEEKLFF
CDR3 DNA: TGTGCCAGCAGTGAATTGTTAGCGGAGGAAAAACTGTTTTTT
D gene: -
V gene: TRBV25-1
J gene: TRBJ1-4
clone size: -

CDR3 protein: CAWSVWGSGANVLTF
CDR3 DNA: TGTGCCTGGAGTGTATGGGGTTCCGGGGCCAACGTCCTGACTTTC
D gene: -
V gene: TRBV30
J gene: TRBJ2-6
clone size: -

CDR3 protein: CASSYSRNFTSGGRDYEQYF
CDR3 DNA: TGTGCCAGCAGTTACTCGAGAAACTTCACGAGCGGGGGAAGGGACTACGAGCAGTACTTC
D gene: TRBD2
V gene: TRBV6-2/TRBV6-3
J gene: TRBJ2-7
clone size: -

CDR3 protein: CASSRSIQGAQANEKLFF
CDR3 DNA: TGTGCCAGCAGCCGATCGATCCAGGGGGCGCAAGCTAATGAAAAACTGTTTTTT
D gene: TRBD1
V gene: TRBV3-1
J gene: TRBJ1-4
clone size: -

CDR3 protein: CASSLAGTGENEQFF
CDR3 DNA: TGTGCCAGCAGCTTGGCCGGGACAGGGGAAAATGAGCAGTTCTTC
D gene: TRBD1
V gene: TRBV5-4
J gene: TRBJ2-1
clone size: -

CDR3 protein: CASSIRGQGAHGYTF
CDR3 DNA: TGTGCCAGTAGTATCCGGGGACAGGGGGCTCATGGCTACACCTTC
D gene: TRBD1
V gene: TRBV19
J gene: TRBJ1-2
clone size: -

CDR3 protein: CASPWWMGDLSSNEQFF
CDR3 DNA: TGTGCCAGCCCTTGGTGGATGGGCGATCTGTCTTCCAATGAGCAGTTCTTC
D gene: -
V gene: TRBV3-1
J gene: TRBJ2-1
clone size: -

CDR3 protein: CASSFGYTEAFF
CDR3 DNA: TGTGCCAGCAGTTTCGGGTACACTGAAGCTTTCTTT
D gene: -
V gene: TRBV12-3/TRBV12-4
J gene: TRBJ1-1
clone size: -

CDR3 protein: CSASMNTEAFF
CDR3 DNA: TGCAGTGCTAGCATGAACACTGAAGCTTTCTTT
D gene: -
V gene: TRBV20-1
J gene: TRBJ1-1
clone size: -

CDR3 protein: CSVEASVVGTQYF
CDR3 DNA: TGCAGCGTTGAAGCTAGCGTCGTTGGTACGCAGTATTTT
D gene: -
V gene: TRBV29-1
J gene: TRBJ2-3
clone size: -